This T cell receptor (beta chain) was retrieved from a study of OX40 agonist ivuxolimab in advanced cancers. For context, the study as a whole: Ivuxolimab was a fully human IgG2 agonistic monoclonal antibody targeting the costimulatory receptor OX40 (CD134). Partial responses occurred in three dose-escalation patients, of whom one had hepatocellular carcinoma and two had cutaneous melanoma. Prior anti-PD-1, anti-PD-L1 or anti-CTLA-4 therapy was permitted, and less than 45% of dose-escalation patients had received checkpoint inhibitors. In the dose-escalation cohort, 65% to 90% of patients were male, and the mean age was approximately 55 years, with a range of about 23 to 85. Intravenous ivuxolimab was administered to patients every 2 weeks at six dose levels: 0.01, 0.1, 0.3, 1.5, 3 and 10 mg/kg. Among the approximately 54 dose-escalation patients, roughly 20 had hepatocellular carcinoma, about 15 melanoma, 9 renal cell carcinoma and 9 head and neck cancer. The purpose of peripheral TCRbeta sequencing was to test whether ivuxolimab changed TCR sequence diversity and led to clonal T-cell expansion. The paper describes the monotherapy dose-escalation part (N ≈ 52 patients) of the phase I trial of ivuxolimab.

The CDR3 measures 15 amino acids from cysteine to phenylalanine. The retained sequence is limited to the CDR3, 45 bases, with the frame set at the first base. V trim: 5 bases; J trim: 3 bases; unmatched bases: 9. The germline V gene (reference sequence) gives CDR1 as MNHEY and CDR2 as SMNVEV. Patients with autoimmune disease history or receiving systemic immunosuppression were excluded from the trial. In every dose cohort, peripheral blood was drawn for TCR sequencing at baseline, cycle 4 day 1, and cycle 7 day 1. The samples were drawn from a first-in-human, open-label, multicenter phase I dose-escalation trial of ivuxolimab. Adults with locally advanced or metastatic head and neck squamous cell, hepatocellular, melanoma or renal cell carcinoma were enrolled in the trial. CD4+ and CD8+ T cells were sorted separately from peripheral blood before TCR sequencing. On this clone: Its antigen has not been determined. Per-nucleotide qualities are absent, and no much larger clonotype sits a single base away.

Genomic DNA was extracted from sorted cells for sequencing of the TCRbeta CDR3 region. The immunoSEQ Assay was used for sequencing of TCRbeta CDR3 regions. TCRdb provides this immuneACCESS table in a form limited to in-frame rearrangements. Some clones are lacking; in checked studies, under half of them reflect an unresolved V gene, and why the rest are absent is not known. The sample data list fewer than 15,000 clones, and 65% to 80% of these were observed just once. The top ten constitute roughly 30% of the sample. The research as a whole found: Antigen specificity was not determined for the clonally expanded peripheral T cells. After ivuxolimab, more expanded clones were found on average in CD8+ T cells than in CD4+ T cells. Partial responders in the 0.1-3.0 mg/kg groups had among the lowest normalized peripheral clonal expansion, especially among CD8+ T cells. Low levels of normalized T-cell clonal expansion were also seen in some patients who did not respond. At doses from 0.1 to 3.0 mg/kg, clonal expansion was seen in both CD4+ and CD8+ blood T cells between baseline and week 6.

This sequence uses TRBV27 and TRBJ2-7; the junction holds 8 bases that match TRBD1. Sequenced material: CD4+ or CD8+ T cells sorted from blood, taken in a trial of the OX40 agonist ivuxolimab. The receptor was isolated from an adult with an advanced solid tumor such as melanoma, head and neck, liver or kidney cancer. The DNA sequence is TGTGCCAGCAGTGCCACGGGACAGGCTAGCTACGAGCAGTACTTC. Translated, it reads CASSATGQASYEQYF.